These 16 T cell receptor beta chains were sequenced from one sample in a study of blood T cells in healthy people across ages. A second 7 to 11 cycle PCR used barcoded and J-beta primers. MiXCR was run by TCRdb on the 5' RACE reads, yielding one entry per CDR3 protein. The sample has some 1.8 million distinct CDR3 sequences; about two fifths are singletons. Sequences were obtained from blood. These receptors were taken from a human donor in good health.

The sample holds a few counts of this clonotype. One end of the junction does not line up with germline, which may come from a read error. The CDR3 region is CSARGGRDYSYNVQFF. CDR3 bases: TGCAGTGCTAGAGGAGGGCGGGACTACTCCTACAATGTGCAGTTCTTC. The chain recombines TRBV20-1 with TRBJ2-1; 7 nucleotides align to TRBD2. CDR1 and CDR2 (germline): DFQATT, SNEGSKA (reference sequence). CDR3 size: 16 residues.

This rearrangement joins TRBV30 to TRBJ1-2; 9 nucleotides match TRBD1. CDR1 and CDR2 from the germline V gene are GTSNPN and SVGIG (reference sequence). The CDR3 is 14 amino acids. The ends lost 4 bases at V and 2 bases at J; junction bases unmatched: 5. The CDR3 nucleotides read TGTGCCTGGAAATGGGGACAGGGAAACTATGGCTACACCTTC. Its protein is CAWKWGQGNYGYTF.

The chain employs TRBV29-1 and TRBJ2-5; 7 bases agree with TRBD1. The end of the DNA is better explained by TRBJ2-7, so the J call may be wrong. The CDR3 totals 13 residues. CDR1 is SQVTM, CDR2 ANQGSEA, per germline. Here the CDR3 reads CSVDVGGGVEQYF. CDR3 in DNA: TGCAGCGTTGATGTAGGGGGCGGCGTCGAGCAGTACTTC.

The chain links TRBV18 to TRBJ1-1, with TRBD1 matching 8 bases. The CDR3 is 12 amino acids. V was pared by 4 bases and J by 8 bases, with 3 bases of the junction left unmatched. Per the germline V gene, CDR1 is KGHSH and CDR2 is LQKENI. The CDR3 DNA reads TGTGCCAGCTCACTGGACAGGGAGGAAGCTTTCTTT. Its translation is CASSLDREEAFF.

The chain combines TRBV12-3 or TRBV12-4 with TRBJ1-2, with a possible D match to TRBD1 (5 bases). Trimming took 8 bases from V and 5 from J, leaving 15 bases between them. This CDR3 is 13 amino acids long. The CDR3 DNA is TGTGCCAGCGCTGGGGCAAGACCTTATGGCTACACCTTC. Its translation: CASAGARPYGYTF.

This clonotype has more than one count but fewer than ten. The chain is built from TRBV5-1 and TRBJ2-3, with 7 bases aligning to TRBD2. Germline CDR1 and CDR2: SGHRS and YFSETQ. CDR3 length: 15 amino acids. V was pared by 6 bases and J by 4 bases, with 11 bases of the junction left unmatched. DNA for the CDR3: TGCGCCAGCACCGAGCGGGGACGCGACGCAGATACGCAGTATTTT. Protein product: CASTERGRDADTQYF.

The CDR3, as DNA: TGTGCCAGCAGTTTACGAGGGGGAGGAAACAATGAGCAGTTCTTC. Protein product: CASSLRGGGNNEQFF. V and J are TRBV27 and TRBJ2-1, with D perhaps given as TRBD1 or TRBD2 (6 bases each). This CDR3 contains 15 residues. Trimming left V 2 bases short and J 5 bases short, with 13 bases between. Germline assignment: CDR1 MNHEY and CDR2 SMNVEV (reference sequence).

V gene TRBV29-1 combines with J gene TRBJ1-2, with D tentatively TRBD1 (5 bases). CDR3 length: 13 residues. The ends were cut back, 3 bases at V and 7 bases at J, with 15 bases in the middle. Germline values: CDR1 SQVTM, CDR2 ANQGSEA. The CDR3 spells CSVDWGNVIGYTF. In DNA form, the CDR3 reads TGCAGCGTTGATTGGGGGAACGTGATTGGCTACACCTTC.

This clonotype appeared a few times. A much larger clonotype is one base distant, so this may be a read error. J is TRBJ2-1 and V is TRBV20-1; D not certain. The CDR3 has 16 residues. The V end was cut by 2 bases, the J end by 0 bases, with 14 bases between. The V gene's germline CDR1 is DFQATT and CDR2 SNEGSKA (reference sequence). CDR3 protein: CSARHVSPTSYNEQFF. As DNA, the CDR3 is TGCAGTGCTAGACATGTCAGCCCCACCTCCTACAATGAGCAGTTCTTC.

The chain combines TRBV6-5 with TRBJ1-2; 10 nucleotides align to TRBD1. The V gene end was trimmed by 8 bases and the J gene end by 3 bases; junction bases not matched to a gene: 6. This CDR3 spans 14 amino acids. Germline CDR1 reads MNHEY; CDR2 reads SVGAGI. CDR3 sequence reads: CASLRTGGDYGYTF. Written as DNA, the CDR3 is TGTGCCAGCCTGCGGACAGGGGGTGACTATGGCTACACCTTC.

This chain links TRBV12-3 or TRBV12-4 with TRBJ2-5, with 9 nucleotides matching TRBD2. The CDR3 runs to 17 residues. Trimming at V came to 3 bases and at J to 2 bases, leaving 10 bases not matched to a gene. The CDR3 sequence: CASSFLGFSGGQETQYF. DNA for the CDR3: TGTGCCAGCAGTTTTCTCGGGTTTAGCGGGGGACAAGAGACCCAGTACTTC.

This rearrangement joins TRBV29-1 to TRBJ2-1; maybe TRBD2 (6 bases). Germline lookup yields CDR1 SQVTM and CDR2 ANQGSEA. The germline V and J ends were trimmed by 4 bases and 4 bases, with 14 bases remaining between them. The CDR3 sequence is 14 residues long. CDR3 sequence (DNA): TGCAGCGTTGGCCCGTCGGGGAGGTACAATGAGCAGTTCTTC. Protein sequence: CSVGPSGRYNEQFF.

This rearrangement joins TRBV29-1 to TRBJ1-2; D unclear. CDR3 size: 12 residues. V lost 8 bases, J lost 6 bases, and 16 bases lay in between. Germline V gives CDR1 SQVTM, CDR2 ANQGSEA. CDR3 loop: CSIGRLNDGYTF. The CDR3 bases are TGCAGCATTGGACGCCTAAACGATGGCTACACCTTC.

This chain connects TRBV20-1 to TRBJ2-3; the match to TRBD2 covers 9 bases. This CDR3 contains 15 residues. The germline V gene encodes CDR1 DFQATT and CDR2 SNEGSKA (reference sequence). J gave up 1 base and V 6 bases, and 8 bases lay outside the gene matches. The CDR3, as DNA: TGCAGTGCCCGGTCCGTAGCGGGGGGCACAGATACGCAGTATTTT. Translating it yields CSARSVAGGTDTQYF.

This clonotype was picked up one time. This chain links TRBV20-1 with TRBJ1-1; tentatively, D is TRBD1 (6 bases). CDR1 and CDR2 (germline): DFQATT, SNEGSKA (reference sequence). V lost 5 bases and J 7 bases, leaving 17 bases between the germline ends. The CDR3 consists of 13 residues. CDR3: CSAPPGAGGEAFF. CDR3 DNA sequence: TGCAGTGCTCCCCCAGGGGCGGGAGGTGAAGCTTTCTTT.

This clonotype has more than one count but fewer than ten. One end of the junction varies from germline; a read error may be responsible. This chain connects TRBV12-3 or TRBV12-4 to TRBJ2-6; TRBD1 is a possible D gene (5 bases). The CDR3 totals 17 residues. In DNA, the CDR3 is TGTGCCAGTAGTTTTAAAGGGGCTGTCTCTGGGGCCAACGTCCTGACTTTC. Translated, it gives CASSFKGAVSGANVLTF.